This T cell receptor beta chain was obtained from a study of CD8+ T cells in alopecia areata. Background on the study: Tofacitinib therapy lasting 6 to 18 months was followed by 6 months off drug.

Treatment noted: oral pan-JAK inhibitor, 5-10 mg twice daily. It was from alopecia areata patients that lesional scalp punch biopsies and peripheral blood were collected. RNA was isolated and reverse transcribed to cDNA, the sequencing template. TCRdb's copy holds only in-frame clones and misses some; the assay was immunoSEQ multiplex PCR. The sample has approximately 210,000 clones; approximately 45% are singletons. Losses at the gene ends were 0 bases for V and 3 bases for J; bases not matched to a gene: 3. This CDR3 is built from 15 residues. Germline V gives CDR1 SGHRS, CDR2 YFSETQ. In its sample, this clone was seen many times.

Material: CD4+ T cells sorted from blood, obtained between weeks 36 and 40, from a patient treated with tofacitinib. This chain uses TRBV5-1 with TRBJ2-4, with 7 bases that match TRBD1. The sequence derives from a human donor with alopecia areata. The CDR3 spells CASSLGQGDKNIQYF. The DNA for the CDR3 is TGCGCCAGCAGCTTGGGACAGGGTGACAAAAACATTCAGTACTTC.